This T cell receptor beta chain was found in a study of naive and memory T cell subsets (TCRdb year 2017). In terms of the full investigation: The study applied an open-source, UMI-based TCR alpha and beta sequencing pipeline to sorted naive and memory peripheral blood T cell subsets. Complete agreement was observed between the functional CMV T cell responses and the IgG serology results. RNA was DNase-treated and reverse transcribed with TCR constant-region primers, mostly using SuperScript III.

Based on the germline V gene, the CDR1 and CDR2 sequences are SQVTM and ANQGSEA. From its cysteine to its phenylalanine, the CDR3 spans 14 amino acids. Only CDR3 DNA is held: 42 bases, read in frame from base 1. V loses 6 bases, J loses 1 base, and the germline ends lie 14 bases apart. What the study reported, not specific to this receptor: The repertoire findings for the naive and memory subsets could not be validated, as no ground truth was available. A power law was followed by TCR abundance, with an exponent that differed between naive and memory subsets but was consistent across the three individuals. A clonotype was defined as a single alpha or beta chain sequence rather than as a paired alpha/beta receptor. RNA-based TCR counts may be affected by expression changes linked to T cell activation and differentiation. In both CD4 and CD8 cells, the Gini index increased while Shannon and inverse Simpson diversity decreased from naive through CM, EM and EMRA. Following error correction, more than 95% of naive TCR sequences occurred only once, which made naive abundance distributions much steeper than those of memory subsets.

At least ten counts were recorded for this clonotype. The target of this receptor is not known. One base away there is no much larger clone; base qualities are not given. Libraries were built with UMI-ligation and nested PCR. The beta constant-region primer consisted of an equimolar mixture of two oligonucleotides that together covered TRBC1 and TRBC2. T4 RNA ligase 1 ligated a single-stranded oligonucleotide carrying the SP2 primer and a 12-nucleotide UMI to the cDNA 3' end. Four rounds of PCR, combining the SP2 primer with nested alpha and beta constant-region primers, were used to amplify the ligated cDNA. The ligation reaction was kept at 16 degrees C for about 18-24 hours. To avoid over-amplification, PCR2 was usually performed as a SYBR Green qPCR and halted once a predetermined threshold was reached. All purifications after the first were performed with Agencourt AMPure XP magnetic beads. Library amounts were measured by Qubit and library quality was assessed on a TapeStation, where the main peak was expected at around 650 bp. Sequencing of the pooled libraries was done on an Illumina MiSeq using v2 2x251 paired-end kits, which typically yielded roughly 0.95-2.3 million reads per sample. Libraries were pooled at 4 nM per sample, and roughly 4.5-7.5% PhiX was added to improve cluster recognition. The authors' pipeline ran thus. FASTQ reads processed by Demultiplexor were assigned V and J genes by Decombinator through tag matching that tolerated a single base-pair mismatch. Collapsinator relied on UMIs to fix sequencing errors as well as frequency errors caused by PCR heterogeneity. TCRs were translated and CDR3s were extracted from the conserved cysteine to the FGXG phenylalanine by CDR3Translator, with non-productive sequences being flagged. Gini, Shannon entropy and inverse Simpson indices were computed after subsampling the repertoires to the same number of UMI-defined TCRs. Power-law fits to clonotype abundance distributions were performed by maximum likelihood within the linear range. Similar UMI counts, unique TCR numbers and clonal distributions were obtained with the pipeline and with MIGEC on one naive CD8 sample. A set of approximately 6,800 CMV-associated CDR3 sequences, compiled from VDJdb and a published dataset, was used to search the repertoires. TCRdb applied fastp at Q25 and MiXCR to the public reads, then kept only in-frame beta chains. Here each entry gathers all rows of one CDR3 protein and keeps the most common genes and DNA. Clone size and V and J calls follow TCRdb, not the original study. This sample has 100,000 or so distinct CDR3 sequences in its table, and roughly 7% of those were observed once. The leading ten clones occupy over 1.5% of the sample.

From the second PCR step on, the TCR alpha and beta chain libraries were amplified in separate reactions. CMV status of each donor was established by measuring IFNgamma production from CD4+ T cells after fresh PBMCs were stimulated overnight with CMV viral lysate. CD4 T cells were positively selected using Miltenyi beads, after which CD8 T cells were positively selected from the CD4-negative fraction. Cells were stained for CD3, CD4, CD8, CD45RA, CD27 and a live/dead dye and were sorted on a BD Aria II into four subsets based on CD45RA and CD27. Blood was obtained from a few healthy volunteers, and the blood from each volunteer was fractionated into CD4 and CD8 T cells and subsequently into four differentiation subsets. Around 120 ml of peripheral blood was collected from each donor, and PBMC were isolated by Ficoll-Paque PLUS density-gradient centrifugation. After sorting, cells were lysed in RLT buffer, RNA was extracted using a Qiagen RNeasy kit, and the extracted RNA was stored at -80 degrees C.

Specimen: central memory CD4+ T cells from blood. The intended sense of this specimen's cell subset or site label: central memory, CD45RA- CD27+. The chain links TRBV29-1 with TRBJ2-3; D gene: possibly TRBD1, on 5 matching bases. This clonotype originated in a human donor in good health. The nucleotides read TGCAGCGTGAGACAGACTCTTGGCACAGATACGCAGTATTTT. This encodes CSVRQTLGTDTQYF.